The 13 T cell receptor beta chains reported below all come from one sample, sequenced in a study of vaccination effects on CD4 cells after COVID-19. Here immunoSEQ multiplex PCR was the method, and the copy in TCRdb shows in-frame clones only, minus some. The sample includes fewer than 90,000 clones, 65% to 85% of them seen just once. Antigen-specific CD4+ T cells were expanded (with viral peptide pools) by the ViraFEST assay ahead of sequencing. Scientists isolated CD4+ T cells after an approximately 11-day culture period ended. Their SARS-CoV-2 infection, verified by PCR, occurred between March and December 2020. No antigen has been assigned to these receptors. The input for sequencing was CD4+ T cells from PBMCs cultured with HIV peptides, taken before COVID-19 vaccination. Subset reported: HIV-1 Nef peptide pool negative control/reference culture. Receptors were obtained from a human donor who had a prior SARS-CoV-2 infection.

This clone has more than one count but fewer than ten. The chain links TRBV6-2 or TRBV6-3 to TRBJ1-2, with 9 bases that match TRBD1. J was trimmed by 4 bases and V by 0 bases; bases with no gene match: 9. From germline, CDR1 is MNHEY and CDR2 SVGEGT. The CDR3 is 17 amino acids. The CDR3 region has the DNA TGTGCCAGCAGTTACTCGGCCAGAGCGGACAGGGGCTATGGCTACACCTTC. Protein: CASSYSARADRGYGYTF.

This chain joins TRBV6-5 and TRBJ2-7, with a possible D match to TRBD1 (6 bases). There are 15 residues in the CDR3. Trimming left V 0 bases short and J 3 bases short, with 12 bases between. Looked up from germline, CDR1 is MNHEY and CDR2 is SVGAGI. The CDR3 loop is CASSYSAQGVYEQYF. CDR3 in DNA: TGTGCCAGCAGTTACTCGGCACAGGGTGTCTACGAGCAGTACTTC.

V gene TRBV5-5 combines with J gene TRBJ2-5, with D unresolved. CDR3 length equals 13 residues. The V and J ends lost 3 bases and 1 base respectively, with 7 bases between them. CDR1 and CDR2 from the germline V gene are SGHKS and YYEKEE (reference sequence). This chain's CDR3 is CASSSGSQETQYF. The CDR3 region has the DNA TGTGCCAGCAGCTCGGGCTCCCAAGAGACCCAGTACTTC.

J is TRBJ1-6 and V is TRBV10-3, with 8 bases lining up with TRBD1. V trimming: 3 bases; J trimming: 8 bases; junction bases outside the gene matches: 0. This CDR3 region has 13 residues. Germline-derived CDR1 and CDR2 are ENHRY and SYGVKD. The CDR3 protein is CAISEQGDSPLHF. In DNA form, the CDR3 reads TGTGCCATCAGTGAACAGGGGGATTCACCCCTCCACTTT.

This clone turned up a few times. The V call is TRBV6-6, the J call TRBJ2-5; D perhaps matches TRBD2 (5 bases). Germline V gives CDR1 MNHNY, CDR2 SVGAGI (reference sequence). Trimming shortened V by 7 bases and J by 4 bases, and 16 bases separated the two germline ends. This CDR3 region has 14 residues. DNA of the CDR3: TGTGCCAGCACTCGGGTGGAGGCGGGAGAGACCCAGTACTTC. It yields the protein CASTRVEAGETQYF.

This clone was counted only a few times. The chain is built from TRBV7-9 and TRBJ1-1; TRBD1 might be the D (6 bases). Trimming stripped 3 bases from V and 5 bases from J, with 10 bases between. CDR3 length: 13 amino acids. Per the germline V gene, CDR1 is SEHNR and CDR2 is FQNEAQ (reference sequence). CDR3: CASSFGGGTEAFF. CDR3 coding DNA: TGTGCCAGCAGCTTTGGAGGGGGAACTGAAGCTTTCTTT. Supplemented by reference TRBV7-9 and TRBJ1-1, the full variable domain reads DTGVSQNPRHKITKRGQNVTFRCDPISEHNRLYWYRQTLGQGPEFLTYFQNEAQLEKSRLLSDRFSAERPKGSFSTLEIQRTEQGDSAMYLCASSFGGGTEAFFGQGTRLTVV.

The CDR3 bases are TGTGCCAGCAGCTTGGGGACAGGGAACTATGGCTACACCTTC. It specifies CASSLGTGNYGYTF. The rearrangement links TRBV5-5 to TRBJ1-2, with 8 bases that match TRBD1. Germline assignment: CDR1 SGHKS and CDR2 YYEKEE (reference sequence). CDR3 length equals 14 residues. J lost 2 bases, V lost 0 bases, and 0 bases had no gene match.

The chain is built from TRBV7-2 and TRBJ1-4, with a possible D match to TRBD1 (5 bases). Germline assignment: CDR1 SGHTA and CDR2 FQGNSA. This CDR3 has 16 amino acids. The V gene lost 0 bases and the J gene lost 4 bases, with 12 bases spanning the gap. CDR3 sequence (DNA): TGTGCCAGCAGCTTAGCTGGGGGGAATCGTAATGAAAAACTGTTTTTT. Its protein is CASSLAGGNRNEKLFF.

The gene calls are TRBV15 and TRBJ2-1, with D unclear. CDR3 length: 16 residues. Germline CDR1 is LNHNV and CDR2 is YYDKDF (reference sequence). The germline V and J ends were trimmed by 2 bases and 2 bases, with 13 bases remaining between them. The CDR3 sequence: CATSRSLGAAYNEQFF. The DNA of the CDR3 is TGTGCCACCAGCAGATCCTTGGGCGCCGCCTACAATGAGCAGTTCTTC.

This clone was counted a single time. The V gene is TRBV19, the J gene TRBJ1-5, with D tentatively TRBD1 (6 bases). Germline CDR1 LNHDA, CDR2 SQIVND (reference sequence). This CDR3 has 16 residues. Trimming cost V 8 bases and J 6 bases, with 23 bases left between them. The CDR3 here is CASSPLGRGMFQPQHF. The CDR3 DNA follows: TGTGCCAGTTCCCCCCTAGGCAGGGGCATGTTTCAGCCCCAGCATTTT.

The chain links TRBV5-6 to TRBJ2-7, with a tentative D call TRBD1 (6 bases). The germline V gene has CDR1 SGHDT and CDR2 YYEEEE. The CDR3 loop spans 13 amino acids. Trimming left V 4 bases short and J 2 bases short, with 10 bases between. Here the CDR3 DNA reads TGTGCCAGCAGCCTCCGGACAGCCTACGAGCAGTACTTC. It specifies CASSLRTAYEQYF.

This sequence joins TRBV5-1 and TRBJ1-4, with no clear D. The V end was cut by 0 bases, the J end by 0 bases, with 6 bases between. The CDR3 length is 15 residues. Germline assignment: CDR1 SGHRS and CDR2 YFSETQ. The CDR3 region has the DNA TGCGCCAGCAGCTTGGAGGCTACAACTAATGAAAAACTGTTTTTT. Protein product: CASSLEATTNEKLFF.

V and J are TRBV24-1 and TRBJ2-5; the match to TRBD1 covers 9 bases. After removal of 7 bases from V and 3 bases from J, the junction contained 8 bases not matched to a gene. CDR1 is KGHDR, CDR2 SFDVKD, per germline. The CDR3 spans 15 residues. Here the CDR3 reads CATSPSGQGKETQYF. The DNA of the CDR3 is TGTGCCACCAGCCCATCGGGACAGGGAAAAGAGACCCAGTACTTC.